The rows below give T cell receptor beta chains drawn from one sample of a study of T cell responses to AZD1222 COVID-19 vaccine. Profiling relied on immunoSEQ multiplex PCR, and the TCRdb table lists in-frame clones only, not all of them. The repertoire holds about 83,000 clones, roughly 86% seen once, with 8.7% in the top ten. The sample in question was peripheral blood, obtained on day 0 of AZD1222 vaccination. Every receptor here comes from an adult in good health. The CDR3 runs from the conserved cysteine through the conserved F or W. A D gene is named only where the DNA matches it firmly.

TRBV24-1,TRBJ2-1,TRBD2,TGTGCCACCAGTGAGGCTAGCGGGAGAGGTTCTAACAATGAGCAGTTCTTC,CATSEASGRGSNNEQFF
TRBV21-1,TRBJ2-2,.,TGTGCCAGCAGCCGTACCCTAGACAGGGCGAGCACCGGGGAGCTGTTTTTT,CASSRTLDRASTGELFF
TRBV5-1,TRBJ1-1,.,TGCGCCAGCAGCTTGGACAGGCCGCGGGGCACTGAAGCTTTCTTT,CASSLDRPRGTEAFF
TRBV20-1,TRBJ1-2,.,TGCAGTGCTAGGTGGGGCTATGGCTACACCTTC,CSARWGYGYTF
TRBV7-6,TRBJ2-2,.,TGTGCCAGCAGCATCGACGAGACCGGGGAGCTGTTTTTT,CASSIDETGELFF
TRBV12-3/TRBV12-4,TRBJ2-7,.,TGTGCCAGCAGCCTTACAGGGTTGGAGCAGTACTTC,CASSLTGLEQYF
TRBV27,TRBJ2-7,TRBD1,TGTGCCAGCAGCCGGACAGGGAAATACGAGCAGTACTTC,CASSRTGKYEQYF
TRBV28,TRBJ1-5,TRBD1,TGTGCCAGCACGGGACAGGGGGCGAAGAGTCAGCCCCAGCATTTT,CASTGQGAKSQPQHF
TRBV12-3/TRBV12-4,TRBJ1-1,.,TGTGCCAGCAGTTTCCAGGGTTTGACTGAAGCTTTCTTT,CASSFQGLTEAFF
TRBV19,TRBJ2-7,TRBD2,TGTGCCAGTAGTATAGTTCCTAGCGGGAGTTTCTCCTACGAGCAGTACTTC,CASSIVPSGSFSYEQYF
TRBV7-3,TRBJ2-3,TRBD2,TGTGCCAGCAGCTTAACTAGCGGGGCCACAGATACGCAGTATTTT,CASSLTSGATDTQYF
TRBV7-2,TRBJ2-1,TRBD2,TGTGCCAGCAGCCATCGACTAGCGGGTCAATCCTACAATGAGCAGTTCTTC,CASSHRLAGQSYNEQFF